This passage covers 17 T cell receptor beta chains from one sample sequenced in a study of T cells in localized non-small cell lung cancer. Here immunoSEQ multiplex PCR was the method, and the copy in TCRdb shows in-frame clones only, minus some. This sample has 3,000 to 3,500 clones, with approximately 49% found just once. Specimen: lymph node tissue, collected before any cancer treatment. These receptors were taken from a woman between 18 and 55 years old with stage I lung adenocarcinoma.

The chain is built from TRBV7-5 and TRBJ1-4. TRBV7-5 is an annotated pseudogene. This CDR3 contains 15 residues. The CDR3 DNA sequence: TGTGCCAGCAGCCTGGGGGGTGACAGTAGTGAAAAACTGTTTTTT. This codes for CASSLGGDSSEKLFF.

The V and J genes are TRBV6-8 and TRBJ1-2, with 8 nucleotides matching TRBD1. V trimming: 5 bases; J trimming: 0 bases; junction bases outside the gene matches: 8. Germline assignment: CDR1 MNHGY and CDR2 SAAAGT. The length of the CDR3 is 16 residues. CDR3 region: CASSGDRRRSNYGYTF. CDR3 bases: TGTGCCAGCAGTGGGGACAGGCGTCGATCTAACTATGGCTACACCTTC.

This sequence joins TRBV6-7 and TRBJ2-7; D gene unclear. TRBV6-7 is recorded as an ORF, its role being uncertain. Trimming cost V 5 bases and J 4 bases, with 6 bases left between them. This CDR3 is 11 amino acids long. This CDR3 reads CASSEYYEQYF. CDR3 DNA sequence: TGTGCCAGCAGTGAATATTACGAGCAGTACTTC.

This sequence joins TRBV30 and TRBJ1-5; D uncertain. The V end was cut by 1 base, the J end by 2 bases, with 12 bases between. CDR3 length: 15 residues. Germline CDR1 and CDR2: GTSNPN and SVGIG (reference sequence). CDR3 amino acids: CAWSAISKGNQPQHF. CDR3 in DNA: TGTGCCTGGAGTGCCATATCAAAGGGCAATCAGCCCCAGCATTTT.

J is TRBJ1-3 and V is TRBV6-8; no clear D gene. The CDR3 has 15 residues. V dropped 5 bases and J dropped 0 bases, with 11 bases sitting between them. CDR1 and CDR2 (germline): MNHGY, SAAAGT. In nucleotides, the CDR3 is TGTGCCAGCAGTGTTTGGGCAGTCTCTGGAAACACCATATATTTT. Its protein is CASSVWAVSGNTIYF.

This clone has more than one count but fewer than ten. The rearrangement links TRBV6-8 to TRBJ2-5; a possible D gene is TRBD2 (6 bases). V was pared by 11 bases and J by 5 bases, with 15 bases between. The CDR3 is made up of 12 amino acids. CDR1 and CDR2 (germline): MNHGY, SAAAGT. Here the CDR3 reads CAPRVGGETQYF. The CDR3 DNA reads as TGTGCCCCCCGGGTGGGGGGTGAGACCCAGTACTTC.

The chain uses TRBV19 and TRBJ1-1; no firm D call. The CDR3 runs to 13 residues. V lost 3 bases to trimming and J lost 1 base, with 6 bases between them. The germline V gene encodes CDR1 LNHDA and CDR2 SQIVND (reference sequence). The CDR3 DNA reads TGTGCCAGTAGTATTGCCCGGAACACTGAAGCTTTCTTT. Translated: CASSIARNTEAFF.

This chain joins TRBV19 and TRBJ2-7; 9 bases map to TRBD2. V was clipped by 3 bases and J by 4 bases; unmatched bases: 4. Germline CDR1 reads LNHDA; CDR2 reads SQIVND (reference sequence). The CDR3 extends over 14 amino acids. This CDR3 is CASSMVAGVYEQYF. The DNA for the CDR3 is TGTGCCAGTAGTATGGTAGCGGGAGTGTACGAGCAGTACTTC.

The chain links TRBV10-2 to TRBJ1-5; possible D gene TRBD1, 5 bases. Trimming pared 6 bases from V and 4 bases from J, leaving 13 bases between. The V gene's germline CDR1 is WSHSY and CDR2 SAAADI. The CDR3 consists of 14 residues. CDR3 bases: TGCGCCAGCAGCTCAGGGTTGGGGAATCAGCCCCAGCATTTT. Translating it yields CASSSGLGNQPQHF.

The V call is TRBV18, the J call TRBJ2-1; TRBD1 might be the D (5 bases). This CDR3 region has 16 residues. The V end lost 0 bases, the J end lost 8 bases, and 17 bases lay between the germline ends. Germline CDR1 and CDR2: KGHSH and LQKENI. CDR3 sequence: CASSPPPAGITDEQFF. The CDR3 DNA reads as TGTGCCAGCTCACCACCGCCGGCAGGGATAACCGATGAGCAGTTCTTC.

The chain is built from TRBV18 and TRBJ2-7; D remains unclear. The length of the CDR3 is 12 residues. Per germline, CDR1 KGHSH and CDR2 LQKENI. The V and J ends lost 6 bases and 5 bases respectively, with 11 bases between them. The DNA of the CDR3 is TGTGCCAGCTCCGACGCCGCGGACGAGCAGTACTTC. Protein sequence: CASSDAADEQYF. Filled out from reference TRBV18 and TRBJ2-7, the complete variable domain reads NAGVMQNPRHLVRRRGQEARLRCSPMKGHSHVYWYRQLPEEGLKFMVYLQKENIIDESGMPKERFSAEFPKEGPSILRIQQVVRGDSAAYFCASSDAADEQYFGPGTRLTVT.

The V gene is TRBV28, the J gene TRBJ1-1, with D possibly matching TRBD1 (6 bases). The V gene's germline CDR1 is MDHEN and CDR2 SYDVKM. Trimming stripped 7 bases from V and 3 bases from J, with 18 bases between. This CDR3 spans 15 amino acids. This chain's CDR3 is CASTLTGAGYTEAFF. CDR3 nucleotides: TGTGCCAGCACCTTAACGGGGGCCGGGTACACTGAAGCTTTCTTT.

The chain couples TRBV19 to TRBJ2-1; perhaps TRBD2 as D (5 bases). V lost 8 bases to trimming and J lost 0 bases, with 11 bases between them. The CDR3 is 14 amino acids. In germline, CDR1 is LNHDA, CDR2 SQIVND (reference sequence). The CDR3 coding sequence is TGTGCCAGTCAGGACTCGAGCTCCTACAATGAGCAGTTCTTC. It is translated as CASQDSSSYNEQFF.

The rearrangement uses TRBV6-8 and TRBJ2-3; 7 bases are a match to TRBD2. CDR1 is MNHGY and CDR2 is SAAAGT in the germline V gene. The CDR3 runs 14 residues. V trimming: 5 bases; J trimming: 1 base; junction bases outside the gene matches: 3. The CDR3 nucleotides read TGTGCCAGCAGTGATCTAGCGGGCACAGATACGCAGTATTTT. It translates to CASSDLAGTDTQYF.

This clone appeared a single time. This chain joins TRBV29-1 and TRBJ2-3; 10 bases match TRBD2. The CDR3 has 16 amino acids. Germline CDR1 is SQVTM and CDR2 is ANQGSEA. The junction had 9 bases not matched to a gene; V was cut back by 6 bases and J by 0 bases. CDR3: CSVEASGSFSTDTQYF. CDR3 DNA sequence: TGCAGCGTCGAGGCTAGCGGGAGTTTCAGCACAGATACGCAGTATTTT.

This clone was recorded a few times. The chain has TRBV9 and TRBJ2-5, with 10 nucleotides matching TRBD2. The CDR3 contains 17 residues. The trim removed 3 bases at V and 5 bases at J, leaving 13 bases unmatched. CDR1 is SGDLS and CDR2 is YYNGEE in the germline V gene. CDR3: CASSAQPAGGPGETQYF. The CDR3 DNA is TGTGCCAGCAGCGCCCAACCAGCGGGAGGGCCTGGGGAGACCCAGTACTTC.

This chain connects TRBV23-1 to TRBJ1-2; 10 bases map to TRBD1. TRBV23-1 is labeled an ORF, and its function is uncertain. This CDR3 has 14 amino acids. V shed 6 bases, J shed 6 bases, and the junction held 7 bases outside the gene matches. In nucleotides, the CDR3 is TGCGCCAGCAGCCAACCAGGGACAGGGGATGGCTACACCTTC. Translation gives CASSQPGTGDGYTF.